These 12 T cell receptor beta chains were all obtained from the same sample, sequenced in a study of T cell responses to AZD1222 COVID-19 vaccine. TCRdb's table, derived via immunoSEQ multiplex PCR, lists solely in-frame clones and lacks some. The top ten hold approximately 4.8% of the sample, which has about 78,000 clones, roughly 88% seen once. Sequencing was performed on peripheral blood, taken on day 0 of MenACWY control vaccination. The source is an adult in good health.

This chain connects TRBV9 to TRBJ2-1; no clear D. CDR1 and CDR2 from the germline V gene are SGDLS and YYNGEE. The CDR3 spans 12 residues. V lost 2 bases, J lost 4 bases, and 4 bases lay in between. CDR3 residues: CASSVGYNEQFF. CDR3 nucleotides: TGTGCCAGCAGCGTTGGGTACAATGAGCAGTTCTTC.

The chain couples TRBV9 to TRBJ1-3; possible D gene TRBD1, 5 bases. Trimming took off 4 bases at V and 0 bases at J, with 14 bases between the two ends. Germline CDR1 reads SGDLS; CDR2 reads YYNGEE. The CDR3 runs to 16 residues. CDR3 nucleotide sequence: TGTGCCAGCAGCTCCCGTGGGGGGAGCTCTGGAAACACCATATATTTT. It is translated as CASSSRGGSSGNTIYF. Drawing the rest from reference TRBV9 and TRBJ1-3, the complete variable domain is DSGVTQTPKHLITATGQRVTLRCSPRSGDLSVYWYQQSLDQGLQFLIQYYNGEERAKGNILERFSAQQFPDLHSELNLSSLELGDSALYFCASSSRGGSSGNTIYFGEGSWLTVV.

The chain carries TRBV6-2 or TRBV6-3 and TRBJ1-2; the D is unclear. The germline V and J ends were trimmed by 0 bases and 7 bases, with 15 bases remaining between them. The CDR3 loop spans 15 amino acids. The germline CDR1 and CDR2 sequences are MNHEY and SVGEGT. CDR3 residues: CASSYSIMGGPGYTF. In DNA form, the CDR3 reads TGTGCCAGCAGTTACTCGATAATGGGTGGGCCTGGCTACACCTTC.

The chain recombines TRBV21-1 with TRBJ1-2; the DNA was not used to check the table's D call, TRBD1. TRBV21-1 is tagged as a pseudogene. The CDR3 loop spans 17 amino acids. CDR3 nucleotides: TGTGCCAGCAGCAAGTTTATGGACAGGATGGGGGTCTATGGCTACACCTTC. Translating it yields CASSKFMDRMGVYGYTF.

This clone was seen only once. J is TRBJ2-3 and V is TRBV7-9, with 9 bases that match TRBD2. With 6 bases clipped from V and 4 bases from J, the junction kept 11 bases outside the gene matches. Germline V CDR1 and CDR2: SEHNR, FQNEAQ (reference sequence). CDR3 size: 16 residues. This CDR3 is CASSSPLSSGADTQYF. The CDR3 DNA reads TGTGCCAGCAGTTCCCCCCTCTCTAGCGGGGCAGATACGCAGTATTTT.

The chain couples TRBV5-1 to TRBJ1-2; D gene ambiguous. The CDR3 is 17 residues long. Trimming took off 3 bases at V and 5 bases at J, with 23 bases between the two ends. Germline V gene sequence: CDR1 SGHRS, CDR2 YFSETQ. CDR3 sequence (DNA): TGCGCCAGCAGCTCGTTCCCGGGAGACGGGATAGGGTATGGCTACACCTTC. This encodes CASSSFPGDGIGYGYTF.

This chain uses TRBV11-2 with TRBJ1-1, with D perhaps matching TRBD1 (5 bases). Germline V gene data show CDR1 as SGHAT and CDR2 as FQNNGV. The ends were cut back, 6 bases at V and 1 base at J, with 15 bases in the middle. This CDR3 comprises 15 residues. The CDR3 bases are TGTGCCAGCAGTCCCAGGGTTTCCAGGAACACTGAAGCTTTCTTT. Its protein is CASSPRVSRNTEAFF.

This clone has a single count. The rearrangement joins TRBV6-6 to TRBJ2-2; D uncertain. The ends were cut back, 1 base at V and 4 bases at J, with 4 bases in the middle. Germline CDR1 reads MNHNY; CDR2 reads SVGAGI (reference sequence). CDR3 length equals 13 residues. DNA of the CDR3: TGTGCCAGCAGTTACTTAGGCACCGGGGAGCTGTTTTTT. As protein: CASSYLGTGELFF.

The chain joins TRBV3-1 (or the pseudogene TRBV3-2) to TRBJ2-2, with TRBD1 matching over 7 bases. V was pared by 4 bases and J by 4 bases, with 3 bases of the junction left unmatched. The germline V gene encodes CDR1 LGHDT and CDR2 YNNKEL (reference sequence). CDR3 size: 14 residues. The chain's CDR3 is CASSRQGSTGELFF. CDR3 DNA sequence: TGTGCCAGCAGCCGACAGGGAAGCACCGGGGAGCTGTTTTTT.

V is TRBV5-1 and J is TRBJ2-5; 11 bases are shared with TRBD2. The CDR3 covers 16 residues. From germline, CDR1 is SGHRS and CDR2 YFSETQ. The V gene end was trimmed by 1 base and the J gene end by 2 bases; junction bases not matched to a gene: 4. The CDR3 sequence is CASSLLAGGNQETQYF. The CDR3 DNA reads TGCGCCAGCAGCTTGCTAGCGGGGGGAAATCAAGAGACCCAGTACTTC.

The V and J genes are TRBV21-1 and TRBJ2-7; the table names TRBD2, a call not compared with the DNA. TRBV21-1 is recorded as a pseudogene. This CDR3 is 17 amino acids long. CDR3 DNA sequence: TGTGCCAGCAGCAAAGGCGGGGGGACGGGAGAAACCTACGAGCAGTACTTC. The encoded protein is CASSKGGGTGETYEQYF.

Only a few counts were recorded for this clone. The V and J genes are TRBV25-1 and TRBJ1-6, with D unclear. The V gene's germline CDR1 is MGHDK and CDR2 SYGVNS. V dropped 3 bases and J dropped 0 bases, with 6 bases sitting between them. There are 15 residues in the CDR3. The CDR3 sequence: CASSEAGSYNSPLHF. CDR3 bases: TGTGCCAGCAGTGAGGCAGGCTCCTATAATTCACCCCTCCACTTT. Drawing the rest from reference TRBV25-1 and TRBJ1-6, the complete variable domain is EADIYQTPRYLVIGTGKKITLECSQTMGHDKMYWYQQDPGMELHLIHYSYGVNSTEKGDLSSESTVSRIRTEHFPLTLESARPSHTSQYLCASSEAGSYNSPLHFGNGTRLTVT.